This TCR beta chain was captured in a study of cytomegalovirus exposure and HLA in healthy donors. The wider study: For the roughly 400 genotyped donors, approximately 82% fell within the Caucasian-associated ancestry cluster. Study-wide results and limits: According to the study, 160 or so TCR beta chains were cytomegalovirus-associated.

Details on this clone: Its matching antigen is unknown.

The CDR3 is 16 residues long. From germline, CDR1 is MNHEY and CDR2 SVGAGI. V shed 0 bases, J shed 6 bases, and the junction held 6 bases outside the gene matches. 60 Vbeta and 13 Jbeta primers were used in PCR. Sequenced by immunoSEQ multiplex PCR; TCRdb stores in-frame clones only, minus some. In total, the table holds some 120,000 clones. The genes are TRBV6-5 and TRBJ2-1; TRBD1 matches at 9 bases. The specimen was PBMCs. This receptor was obtained from a man aged 18 to 29 in good health and CMV-seronegative. CDR3: CASSYSGGQGPNEQFF. Here the CDR3 DNA reads TGTGCCAGCAGTTACTCGGGGGGACAGGGACCCAATGAGCAGTTCTTC.